This T cell receptor beta chain is drawn from a study of blood T cell repertoires in COVID-19. In the study overall: The origin of the acute and convalescent COVID-19 samples was the United States, Italy and Spain.

The CDR3 is made up of 15 amino acids. Germline V CDR1 and CDR2: SGHTA, FQGNSA. Trimming took off 2 bases at V and 11 bases at J, with 20 bases between the two ends. Source study methods: Estimation of nucleated cell counts was performed using reference gene primer amplification. This table comes from immunoSEQ multiplex PCR, and its TCRdb copy is limited to in-frame clones, with some not included. V, J and clone size reflect that table, while D and trimming were determined from the DNA. The sample has 250,000 to 350,000 clones, about 85% seen once. This TCR derives from a man aged 18 to 30 with active or convalescent COVID-19. The sequenced material came from peripheral blood. The chain carries TRBV7-2 and TRBJ2-3; D uncertain. This CDR3 reads CASSLNGRSTSLQYF. CDR3 nucleotide sequence: TGTGCCAGCAGCTTAAATGGTCGATCAACGAGTCTGCAGTATTTT.